This T cell receptor beta chain comes out of a study of patients and donors after allogeneic stem cell transplantation. Per the germline V gene, CDR1 is SGHRS and CDR2 is YFSETQ. The CDR3 runs to 15 residues. Germline trimming cut 2 bases from V and 2 bases from J; bases unmatched to any gene: 6. MiXCR, applied by TCRdb to the RT-PCR reads, yields one record per CDR3 protein. The table shows about 74,000 distinct CDR3 sequences, with less than 30% occurring only once. The source is a human donor who was either an allogeneic HSCT recipient or a stem cell or donor lymphocyte infusion donor (not recorded which). It is not recorded whose cells these are; they may come from a transplant donor. J is TRBJ2-7 and V is TRBV5-1; 8 nucleotides agree with TRBD1. Sequences were obtained from blood, either unsorted or a sorted T cell fraction (not recorded which). The CDR3 nucleotides read TGCGCCAGCAGCTTCGGACAGGGATTTACCTACGAGCAGTACTTC. Translation gives CASSFGQGFTYEQYF.